The clone carrying this TCR beta chain was seen more than once but under ten times. As yet, its antigen is unknown. From the 5' RACE reads, TCRdb called clonotypes with MiXCR, one entry per CDR3 protein. The sample consists of around 650,000 distinct CDR3 sequences, around 7.5% of them appearing once. The data belong to a study of identical twins. Study results and caveats: Modelling underestimated the level of out-of-frame TCR alpha sharing observed in monozygotic twins. Beta clonotypes that were abundant in cord blood contained fewer insertions, a pattern absent from memory repertoires. Potential partial confounding of zero-insertion analyses by invariant MAIT and iNKT cells was noted.

The donors were all healthy and Caucasian. Germline V lookup: CDR1 DFQATT, CDR2 SNEGSKA (reference sequence). CDR3 length equals 13 residues. V dropped 3 bases and J dropped 4 bases, with 10 bases sitting between them. These same data were also listed under a study on yellow fever vaccine responses in identical twins.

The clonotype comes from a woman between 18 and 29 years old in good health. Input material: PBMCs. V and J are TRBV20-1 and TRBJ2-1; weak D call: TRBD1 (5 bases). This chain's CDR3 is CSASPPGYNEQFF. DNA for the CDR3: TGCAGTGCTAGTCCGCCAGGGTACAATGAGCAGTTCTTC.